This TCR beta chain was recovered during a study of shared clonotypes between healthy human individuals. Study-level information: Samples came from a couple of female and a few male donors aged 18 to 49.

This CDR3 is built from 13 residues. CDR1 is MNHEY, CDR2 SVGAGI, per germline. The V and J ends lost 6 bases and 7 bases, in that order; junction bases with no gene match: 3. TCRdb's table, derived via immunoSEQ multiplex PCR, lists solely in-frame clones and lacks some. The sample contains roughly 2.2 million clones, 85% to 95% of which appear only once. About this clone: This CDR3 is also generated by other DNA sequences in the sample.

Subsets obtained from CD4+ cells comprised CD45RA+ naive and CD45RA-negative memory cells. The sample comprised naive CD4+ T cells from PBMCs. Noted subset: CD45RA+ positively selected. The clonotype was recovered from a man in his late teens or twenties in good health. Some clones in this sample may be carry-over from other donors' samples. The V gene is TRBV6-5, the J gene TRBJ1-4, with 9 bases that match TRBD1. The CDR3 sequence is CASSDRGGEKLFF. In DNA, the CDR3 is TGTGCCAGCAGCGACAGGGGGGGTGAAAAACTGTTTTTT.